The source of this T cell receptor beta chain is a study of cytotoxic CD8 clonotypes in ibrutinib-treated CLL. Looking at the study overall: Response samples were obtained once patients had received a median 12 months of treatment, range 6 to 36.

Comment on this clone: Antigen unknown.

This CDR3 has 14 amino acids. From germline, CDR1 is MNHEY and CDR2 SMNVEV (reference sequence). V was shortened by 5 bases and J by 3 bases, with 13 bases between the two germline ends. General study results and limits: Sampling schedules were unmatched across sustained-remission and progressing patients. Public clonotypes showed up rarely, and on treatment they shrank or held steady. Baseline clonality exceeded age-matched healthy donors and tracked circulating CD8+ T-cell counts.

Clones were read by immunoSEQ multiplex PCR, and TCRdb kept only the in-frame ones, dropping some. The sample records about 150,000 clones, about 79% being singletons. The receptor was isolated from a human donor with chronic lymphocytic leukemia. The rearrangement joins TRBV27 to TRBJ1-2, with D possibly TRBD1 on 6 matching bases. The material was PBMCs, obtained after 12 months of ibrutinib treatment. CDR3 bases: TGTGCCAGCAGTGAAACAGGGTTGCACTATGGCTACACCTTC. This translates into CASSETGLHYGYTF.